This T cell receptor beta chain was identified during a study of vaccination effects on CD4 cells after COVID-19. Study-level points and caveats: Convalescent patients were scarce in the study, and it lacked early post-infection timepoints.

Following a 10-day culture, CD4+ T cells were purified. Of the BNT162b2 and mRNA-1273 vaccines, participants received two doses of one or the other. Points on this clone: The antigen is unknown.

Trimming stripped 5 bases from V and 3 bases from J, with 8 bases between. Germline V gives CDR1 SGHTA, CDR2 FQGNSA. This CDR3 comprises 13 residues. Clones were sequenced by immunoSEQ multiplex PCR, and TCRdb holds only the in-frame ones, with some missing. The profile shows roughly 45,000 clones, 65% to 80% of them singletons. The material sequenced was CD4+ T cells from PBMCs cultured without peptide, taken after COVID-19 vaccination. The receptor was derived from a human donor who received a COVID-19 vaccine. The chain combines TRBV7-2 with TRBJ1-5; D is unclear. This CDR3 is CASSPNTNQPQHF. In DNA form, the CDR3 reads TGTGCCAGCAGCCCGAATACCAATCAGCCCCAGCATTTT.